This TCR beta chain was captured by sequencing in a study of T cell changes during pregnancy in multiple sclerosis. Germline CDR1 is SGHRS and CDR2 is YFSETQ. The CDR3 runs to 14 residues. Trimming took off 4 bases at V and 0 bases at J, with 8 bases between the two ends. Some clones are missing from TCRdb's copy, which holds only in-frame ones; the method was immunoSEQ multiplex PCR. The sample lists 70,000 or so clones; 91% were seen once. The chain employs TRBV5-1 and TRBJ1-3; D is uncertain. This clonotype originated in a female donor in good health, enrolled as a control in a pregnancy study. Sequencing was performed on peripheral blood, taken in the third trimester of pregnancy. Written as DNA, the CDR3 is TGCGCCAGCAGCCCACGCGACTCTGGAAACACCATATATTTT. It translates to CASSPRDSGNTIYF. Filled out from reference TRBV5-1 and TRBJ1-3, the complete variable domain reads KAGVTQTPRYLIKTRGQQVTLSCSPISGHRSVSWYQQTPGQGLQFLFEYFSETQRNKGNFPGRFSGRQFSNSRSEMNVSTLELGDSALYLCASSPRDSGNTIYFGEGSWLTVV.